A single sample gave rise to the 8 T cell receptor beta chains below, sequenced in a study of shared clonotypes between healthy human individuals. This table comes from immunoSEQ multiplex PCR, and its TCRdb copy is limited to in-frame clones, with some not included. The sample includes 560,000 or so clones, roughly 96% of them seen just once. Naive CD8 isolation took CD45RO-negative cells positively selected for CCR7 and excluded terminally differentiated effector memory CD45RA+ cells. Sequencing input: naive CD8+ T cells sorted from blood. These receptors came from a woman between 25 and 40 years old in good health.

Comment on this clone: Additional DNA sequences in this sample encode the identical CDR3. The chain links TRBV2 to TRBJ2-7, with D unresolved. CDR1 and CDR2 from the germline V gene are SNHLY and FYNNEI. The CDR3 extends over 11 amino acids. Trimming removed 4 bases at V and 7 bases at J, with 8 bases between. CDR3 loop: CASSVLGEQYF. For the CDR3, the DNA is TGTGCCAGCAGTGTGCTGGGGGAGCAGTACTTC.

The rearrangement links TRBV27 to TRBJ2-7; tentatively, D is TRBD1 or TRBD2 (6 bases each). Germline values: CDR1 MNHEY, CDR2 SMNVEV (reference sequence). The V end was cut by 3 bases, the J end by 7 bases, with 19 bases between. The CDR3 length is 15 residues. CDR3 loop: CASSFGGGTWGEQYF. The CDR3, as DNA: TGTGCCAGCAGTTTCGGGGGCGGGACCTGGGGTGAGCAGTACTTC.

The J gene is TRBJ1-2, the V gene TRBV27, with D possibly being TRBD1 (5 bases). CDR1 MNHEY and CDR2 SMNVEV come from the germline V gene (reference sequence). The V and J ends lost 5 bases and 4 bases respectively, with 11 bases between them. This CDR3 is built from 13 residues. The DNA for the CDR3 is TGTGCCAGCAGTCTGGGGGGAACCTATGGCTACACCTTC. Protein sequence: CASSLGGTYGYTF.

CDR3 sequence (DNA): TGTGCCAGCAGTTTCCTGGGACAGGGGGCAGACGAGCAGTACTTC. Translating gives CASSFLGQGADEQYF. The chain combines TRBV28 with TRBJ2-7; TRBD1 aligns across 12 bases. V lost 3 bases, J lost 5 bases, and 5 bases stayed unmatched. CDR1 and CDR2 (germline): MDHEN, SYDVKM. This CDR3 contains 15 residues.

The gene calls are TRBV6-1 and TRBJ2-7; possibly TRBD2 for D (5 bases). CDR1 MNHNS and CDR2 SASEGT come from the germline V gene. This CDR3 has 15 amino acids. Trimming shortened V by 1 base and J by 5 bases, and 15 bases separated the two germline ends. In DNA, the CDR3 is TGTGCCAGCAGTGAAGGTCCTAGCAATCAGGACGAGCAGTACTTC. Amino acid sequence: CASSEGPSNQDEQYF.

The rearrangement uses TRBV30 and TRBJ1-2, with a possible D match to TRBD1 (5 bases). The CDR3 consists of 15 residues. V was shortened by 5 bases and J by 7 bases, with 23 bases between the two germline ends. Germline V gives CDR1 GTSNPN, CDR2 SVGIG (reference sequence). The CDR3 region has the DNA TGTGCCTGGGCTTCCTCGGGGGTGAGAGGGGTTGGCTACACCTTC. Translating it yields CAWASSGVRGVGYTF.

The chain's CDR3 is CASSSPILAGVGGELFF. The CDR3 nucleotides are TGTGCCAGCAGCTCCCCCATACTAGCGGGAGTAGGCGGGGAGCTGTTTTTT. The chain uses TRBV11-2 and TRBJ2-2; TRBD2 matches 11 bases. Germline V gene data show CDR1 as SGHAT and CDR2 as FQNNGV. This CDR3 spans 17 amino acids. Losses at the gene ends were 4 bases for V and 7 bases for J; bases not matched to a gene: 11. The full variable domain, in which reference TRBV11-2 and TRBJ2-2 provide the parts outside the CDR3, is EAGVAQSPRYKIIEKRQSVAFWCNPISGHATLYWYQQILGQGPKLLIQFQNNGVVDDSQLPKDRFSAERLKGVDSTLKIQPAKLEDSAVYLCASSSPILAGVGGELFFGEGSRLTVL.

J is TRBJ2-1 and V is TRBV4-1; TRBD2 agrees at 8 bases. This CDR3 spans 16 amino acids. The V segment lost 4 bases and the J segment 8 bases; nucleotides outside the gene matches: 13. Germline V gene sequence: CDR1 MGHRA, CDR2 YSYEKL. The CDR3 is CASSRDLAREGDEQFF. The CDR3 bases are TGCGCCAGCAGCCGAGATCTAGCTCGGGAGGGAGATGAGCAGTTCTTC.